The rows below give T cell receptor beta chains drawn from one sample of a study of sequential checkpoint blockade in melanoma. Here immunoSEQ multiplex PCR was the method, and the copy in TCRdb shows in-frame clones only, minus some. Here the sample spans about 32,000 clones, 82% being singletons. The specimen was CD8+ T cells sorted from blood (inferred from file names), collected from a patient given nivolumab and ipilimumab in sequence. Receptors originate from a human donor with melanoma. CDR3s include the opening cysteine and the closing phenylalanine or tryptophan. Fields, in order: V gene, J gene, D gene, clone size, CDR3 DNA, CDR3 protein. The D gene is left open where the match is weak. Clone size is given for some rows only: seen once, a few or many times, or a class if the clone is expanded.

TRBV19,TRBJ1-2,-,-,TGTGCCAGTACCGAAGGTGGGGGGGTGCGGGGCTACACCTTC,CASTEGGGVRGYTF
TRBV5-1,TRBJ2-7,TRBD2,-,TGCGCCAGCAGCCTGACTCGGGAGGGCCCCCGCGAGCAGTACTTC,CASSLTREGPREQYF
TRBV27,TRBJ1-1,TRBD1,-,TGTGCCAGCAGTTGGGGACAGGGCAACACTGAAGCTTTCTTT,CASSWGQGNTEAFF
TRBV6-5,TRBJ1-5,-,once,TGTGCCAGCATTCCGACAGATAGCAATCAGCCCCAGCATTTT,CASIPTDSNQPQHF
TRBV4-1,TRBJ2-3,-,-,TGCGCCAGCAGCCACCGATTACACACAGATACGCAGTATTTT,CASSHRLHTDTQYF
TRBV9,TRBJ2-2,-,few,TGTGCCAGCAGCCTTTCCTTCCCGAACACCGGGGAGCTGTTTTTT,CASSLSFPNTGELFF
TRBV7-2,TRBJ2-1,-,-,TGTGCCAGCAGCTTAGCGCGGTGGCAGGGGACGACCAATGAGCAGTTCTTC,CASSLARWQGTTNEQFF
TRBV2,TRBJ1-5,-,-,TGTGCCAGCAGTGAATGGGCAGGGGTGGGCAATCAGCCCCAGCATTTT,CASSEWAGVGNQPQHF
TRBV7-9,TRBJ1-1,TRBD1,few,TGTGCCAGCAGCCCAGCGACAGGGCGAAACACTGAAGCTTTCTTT,CASSPATGRNTEAFF
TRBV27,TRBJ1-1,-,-,TGTGCCAGCAGCCCCGTAGGGGGGGGTGTCACTGAAGCTTTCTTT,CASSPVGGGVTEAFF
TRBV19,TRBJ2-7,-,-,TGTGCCAGTAGTCCTAGGGACATACCCTACGAGCAGTACTTC,CASSPRDIPYEQYF
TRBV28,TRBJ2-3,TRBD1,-,TGTGCCACGACAGGGTCTGGCACAGATACGCAGTATTTT,CATTGSGTDTQYF
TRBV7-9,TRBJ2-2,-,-,TGTGCCAGCAGCTTAATCAGGGGGAACACCGGGGAGCTGTTTTTT,CASSLIRGNTGELFF
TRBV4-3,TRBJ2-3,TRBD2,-,TGCGCCAGCAGCCAATCGACTAGCGGGGGGCCGGAAGATACGCAGTATTTT,CASSQSTSGGPEDTQYF
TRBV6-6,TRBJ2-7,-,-,TGTGCCATCACAGGGTTACGCCCCTACGAGCAGTACTTC,CAITGLRPYEQYF
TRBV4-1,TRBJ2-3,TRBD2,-,TGCGCCAGCAGCCAAGATTCGAACGGGGGGGAAGATACGCAGTATTTT,CASSQDSNGGEDTQYF
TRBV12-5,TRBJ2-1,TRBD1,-,TGTGCTAGTACCGGGACAGCCTACAATGAGCAGTTCTTC,CASTGTAYNEQFF
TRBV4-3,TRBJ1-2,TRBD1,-,TGCGCCAGCAGCCTCCGGGACAGTGACTATGGCTACACCTTC,CASSLRDSDYGYTF
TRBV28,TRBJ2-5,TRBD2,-,TGTGCCAGCAGTTTCGGGGGGGAGCAGTACTTC,CASSFGGEQYF
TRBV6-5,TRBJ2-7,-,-,TGTGCCAGCAGCCCGGGAGCCCCTGTACACGAGCAGTACTTC,CASSPGAPVHEQYF
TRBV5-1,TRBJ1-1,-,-,TGCGCCAGCAGCGGGACTTCTATTGGAACTGAAGCTTTCTTT,CASSGTSIGTEAFF
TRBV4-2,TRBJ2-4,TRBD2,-,TGTGCCAGCAGCCAAGTGCCACTAGCGGGAGGAGCCAAAAACATTCAGTACTTC,CASSQVPLAGGAKNIQYF
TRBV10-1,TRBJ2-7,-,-,TGCGCCAGCAGTGAGAACAGGCTCTACGAGCAGTACTTC,CASSENRLYEQYF
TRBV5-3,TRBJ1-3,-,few,TGTGCCTCACGAGACAGCGGAAACACCATATATTTT,CASRDSGNTIYF
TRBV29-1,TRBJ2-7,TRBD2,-,TGCAGCGTTGAAGATCTTCGCGGGAGCTCCTACGAGCAGTACTTC,CSVEDLRGSSYEQYF
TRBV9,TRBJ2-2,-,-,TGTGCCAGCAGCGTAGCTTCAGGACAGCTGAACACCGGGGAGCTGTTTTTT,CASSVASGQLNTGELFF
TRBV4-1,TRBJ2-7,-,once,TGCGCCAGCAGCCAAGATCGACTTTCGTACGAGCAGTACTTC,CASSQDRLSYEQYF
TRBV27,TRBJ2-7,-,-,TGTGCCAGCAGTTCCTACAGGGAAGATCACGAGCAGTACTTC,CASSSYREDHEQYF
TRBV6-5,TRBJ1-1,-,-,TGTGCCAGCCGCACGTGGCTTATGAACACTGAAGCTTTCTTT,CASRTWLMNTEAFF
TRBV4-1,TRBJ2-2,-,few,TGCGCCAGCAGCCAAGGACAGAACACCGGGGAGCTGTTTTTT,CASSQGQNTGELFF
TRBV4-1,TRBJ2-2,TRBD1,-,TGCGCCAGCAGCCGGGACAGGGGGCGCGGGGACGGCGGGGAGCTGTTTTTT,CASSRDRGRGDGGELFF
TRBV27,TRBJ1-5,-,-,TGTGCCAGCAGCCATCGACACGGAAATCAGCCCCAGCATTTT,CASSHRHGNQPQHF
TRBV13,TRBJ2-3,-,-,TGTGCCAGCAGCTTGGCCCCTTCGGATACGCAGTATTTT,CASSLAPSDTQYF
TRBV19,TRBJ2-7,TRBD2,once,TGTGCCAGTAGTATATCCGGCCTAGCGGGCGAGCAGTACTTC,CASSISGLAGEQYF
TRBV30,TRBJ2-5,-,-,TGTGCCTGGAGTGTTGGGTTCGGGGAGACCCAGTACTTC,CAWSVGFGETQYF
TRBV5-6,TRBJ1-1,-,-,TGTGCCAGCAGAAGGGGTGACACTGAAGCTTTCTTT,CASRRGDTEAFF
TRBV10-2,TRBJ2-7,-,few,TGCGCCAGCAGTGACGGGACTCCGGAGGAGCAGTACTTC,CASSDGTPEEQYF
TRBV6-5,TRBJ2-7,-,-,TGTGCCAGCACCTACGGGGTCGGCACCACCCGCGAGCAGTACTTC,CASTYGVGTTREQYF
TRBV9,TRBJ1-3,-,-,TGTGCCAGCAGCGTCCGGGGGGTATCTGGAAACACCATATATTTT,CASSVRGVSGNTIYF
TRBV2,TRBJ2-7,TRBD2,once,TGTGCCAGCAGTGTCGGACTAGCGGGATTTAGCTACGAGCAGTACTTC,CASSVGLAGFSYEQYF